The subject of this entry is one TCR beta chain. Antigen unknown. These data come from a study of long-term antiretroviral therapy in people with HIV. No fewer than two post-ART and no fewer than one pre-ART PBMC samples existed for each donor. Whole-study results and caveats: Although diversity increased after ART, it remained lower than in transplant donor controls. Among HIV repertoires, CDR3 length ranges were narrower than those of controls.

CDR1 is MDHEN, CDR2 SYDVKM, per germline. Trimming at V came to 6 bases and at J to 6 bases, leaving 9 bases not matched to a gene. This CDR3 has 14 residues. immunoSEQ v3.0 was run at survey level. The method was immunoSEQ multiplex PCR; TCRdb's version includes in-frame clones alone and lacks a portion of them. The profile shows 25,000 to 30,000 clones, 65% to 85% of them singletons. The sample was unsorted PBMCs, taken 2.7 to 2.8 years after starting antiretroviral therapy. This sequence joins TRBV28 and TRBJ2-7, with 9 positions matching TRBD2. The sequence came from a man in his thirties or forties with HIV. The CDR3 DNA reads as TGTGCCAGCAGGGATCCGGGACTAGCAGGCGAGCAGTACTTC. As protein: CASRDPGLAGEQYF.